One sample yielded the 8 T cell receptor beta chains listed below, sequenced in a study of T-cell reconstitution after alpha-beta-depleted transplantation in children. As it was prepared, the TCRbeta library received unique molecular identifiers. TCRdb itself ran the PCR reads through MiXCR, one entry per CDR3 protein. The sample records some 490,000 distinct CDR3 sequences, around 13% being singletons. This specimen was PBMCs from the stem cell graft donor, taken from the stem cell graft. These receptors came from a human donor who donated a stem cell graft to a child with combined immunodeficiency.

This clonotype appeared a few times. The CDR3 DNA follows: TGCAGTGCTAGAGGGGGATACAACTATGGCTACACCTTC. It encodes CSARGGYNYGYTF. The J gene is TRBJ1-2, the V gene TRBV20-1; the D is unclear. Looked up from germline, CDR1 is DFQATT and CDR2 is SNEGSKA (reference sequence). CDR3 length: 13 amino acids. V lost 1 base, J lost 2 bases, and 8 bases lay in between.

This clonotype was counted many times. The gene calls are TRBV7-9 and TRBJ2-1; 14 positions match TRBD2. The germline V gene encodes CDR1 SEHNR and CDR2 FQNEAQ (reference sequence). The CDR3 consists of 17 residues. V lost 1 base to trimming and J lost 10 bases; unmatched junction nucleotides: 9. The CDR3 DNA follows: TGTGCCAGCAGCTTAGGAAGCGAGGGACTAGCGGGAGTGGAGCAGTTCTTC. This encodes CASSLGSEGLAGVEQFF.

This clonotype occurred many times. The chain is built from TRBV12-3 or TRBV12-4 and TRBJ2-3; D is perhaps TRBD1 (6 bases). The CDR3 totals 14 residues. Deletions cut 7 bases from V and 0 bases from J, with 11 bases between. The CDR3 loop is CASTRGHSTDTQYF. The CDR3 DNA reads TGTGCCAGCACCAGGGGTCATAGCACAGATACGCAGTATTTT.

This clonotype occurred a few times. V is TRBV12-3 or TRBV12-4 and J is TRBJ2-2; 8 bases agree with TRBD1. The CDR3 covers 14 residues. V shed 10 bases and J 5 bases; nucleotides not matched to a gene: 9. This CDR3 is CATFDRGTTGELFF. CDR3 DNA sequence: TGTGCCACCTTTGACAGGGGCACGACCGGGGAGCTGTTTTTT.

This clonotype has just a few counts. The CDR3 DNA follows: TGTGCCTGGAGTGTCTACAGTAACACTGAAGCTTTCTTT. It is translated as CAWSVYSNTEAFF. The chain employs TRBV30 and TRBJ1-1; D gene ambiguous. Between the trimmed V and J ends, which lost 0 bases and 2 bases, there was a span of 7 bases. This CDR3 has 13 amino acids. Germline-derived CDR1 and CDR2 are GTSNPN and SVGIG (reference sequence). The variable domain in full, completed from reference TRBV30 and TRBJ1-1, reads SQTIHQWPATLVQPVGSPLSLECTVEGTSNPNLYWYRQAAGRGLQLLFYSVGIGQISSEVPQNLSASRPQDRQFILSSKKLLLSDSGFYLCAWSVYSNTEAFFGQGTRLTVV.

The chain links TRBV4-3 to TRBJ2-3, with D tentatively TRBD1 (6 bases). The V gene's germline CDR1 is LGHNA and CDR2 YSLEER. The CDR3 runs 15 residues. The V gene lost 4 bases and the J gene lost 0 bases, with 11 bases spanning the gap. CDR3: CASSPTGTSTDTQYF. In DNA, the CDR3 is TGCGCCAGCAGCCCGACAGGAACTAGCACAGATACGCAGTATTTT.

This clonotype has a handful of counts. V is TRBV18 and J is TRBJ2-3; 10 bases line up with TRBD2. V trimming: 3 bases; J trimming: 4 bases; junction bases outside the gene matches: 13. The CDR3 is 18 residues long. The germline V gene has CDR1 KGHSH and CDR2 LQKENI. In DNA, the CDR3 is TGTGCCAGCTCACCTCAACCGGTAGCGGGAGGTCGGGCAGATACGCAGTATTTT. This sequence encodes CASSPQPVAGGRADTQYF.

This clonotype turned up a few times. The junction does not match germline at one end; this may be a read error. This rearrangement joins TRBV5-1 to TRBJ1-1, with a possible D match to TRBD1 (5 bases). This CDR3 is built from 16 residues. CDR1 is SGHRS and CDR2 is YFSETQ in the germline V gene. Here the CDR3 reads CASNLESGSGAHEAFF. As DNA, the CDR3 is TGCGCCAGCAACTTGGAATCGGGATCTGGGGCTCATGAAGCTTTCTTT.